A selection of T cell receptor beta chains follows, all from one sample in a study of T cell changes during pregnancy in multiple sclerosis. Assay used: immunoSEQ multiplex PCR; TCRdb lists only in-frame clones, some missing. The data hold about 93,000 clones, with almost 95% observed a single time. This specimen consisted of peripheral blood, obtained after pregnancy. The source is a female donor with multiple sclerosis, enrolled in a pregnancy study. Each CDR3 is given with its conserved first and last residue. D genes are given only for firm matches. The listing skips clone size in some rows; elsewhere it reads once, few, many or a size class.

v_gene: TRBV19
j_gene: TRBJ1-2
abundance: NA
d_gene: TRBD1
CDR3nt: TGTGCCAGTAGTATAGAATGGGACAGGGGACATGGCTACACCTTC
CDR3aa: CASSIEWDRGHGYTF

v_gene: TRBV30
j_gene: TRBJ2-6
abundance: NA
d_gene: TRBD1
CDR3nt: TGTGCCTGGAGTGGGCTGCGACAGGGCTCTGGGGCCAACGTCCTGACTTTC
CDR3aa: CAWSGLRQGSGANVLTF

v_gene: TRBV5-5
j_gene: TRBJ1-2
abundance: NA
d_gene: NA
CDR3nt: TGTGCCAGCAGCTTGGAGGGGAATGGCTACACCTTC
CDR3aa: CASSLEGNGYTF

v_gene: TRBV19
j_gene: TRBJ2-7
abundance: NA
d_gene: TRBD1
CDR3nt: TGTGCCAGTAGTCCAACCGTTGGGACAGAGACCTCCTACGAGCAGTACTTC
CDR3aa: CASSPTVGTETSYEQYF

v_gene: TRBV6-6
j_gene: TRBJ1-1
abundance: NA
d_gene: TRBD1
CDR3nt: TGTGCCACCCGACAGGGGTTGGAAACTGAAGCTTTCTTT
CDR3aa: CATRQGLETEAFF

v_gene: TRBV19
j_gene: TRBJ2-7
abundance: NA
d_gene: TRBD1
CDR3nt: TGTGCCAGTAGGACAGGGGACTACGAGCAGTACTTC
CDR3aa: CASRTGDYEQYF

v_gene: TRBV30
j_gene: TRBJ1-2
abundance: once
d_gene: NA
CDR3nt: TGTGCCTGGAGTGTACGGTCCCGGTCGCATGGCTACACCTTC
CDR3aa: CAWSVRSRSHGYTF

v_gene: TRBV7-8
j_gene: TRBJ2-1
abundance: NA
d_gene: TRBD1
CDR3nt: TGTGCCAGCAGGCCTAGGGGGCACCCTGAGCAGTTCTTC
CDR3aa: CASRPRGHPEQFF

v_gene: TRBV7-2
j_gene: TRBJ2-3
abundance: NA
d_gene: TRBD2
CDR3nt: TGTGCCAGCAGCTTAGGCGGGAGAAGCACAGATACGCAGTATTTT
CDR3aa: CASSLGGRSTDTQYF

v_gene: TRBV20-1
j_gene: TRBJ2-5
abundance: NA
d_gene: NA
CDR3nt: TGCAGTGCTCCCTTAGAGACCCAGTACTTC
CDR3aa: CSAPLETQYF

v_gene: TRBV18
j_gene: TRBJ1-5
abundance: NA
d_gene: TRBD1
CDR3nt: TGTGCCAGCTCACGCGCGACAGGGTACGAAAATCAGCCCCAGCATTTT
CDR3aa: CASSRATGYENQPQHF

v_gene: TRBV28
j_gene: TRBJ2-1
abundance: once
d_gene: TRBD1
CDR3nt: TGTGCCAGCAGTACAGAGGGACAGGGTGGTGGCAATGAGCAGTTCTTC
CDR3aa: CASSTEGQGGGNEQFF

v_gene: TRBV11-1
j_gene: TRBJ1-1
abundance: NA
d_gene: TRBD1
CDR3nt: TGTGCCAGCAGCTCCGTAAACTACAGGGGAGCATCCACTGAAGCTTTCTTT
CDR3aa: CASSSVNYRGASTEAFF

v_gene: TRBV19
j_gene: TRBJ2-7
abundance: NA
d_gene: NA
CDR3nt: TGTGCCTCAGGGGACGGACTCTACGAGCAGTACTTC
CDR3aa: CASGDGLYEQYF

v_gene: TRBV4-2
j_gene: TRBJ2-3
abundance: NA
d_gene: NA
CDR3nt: TGTGCCAGCAGCCAAGATCAGGGGGATACGCAGTATTTT
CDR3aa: CASSQDQGDTQYF

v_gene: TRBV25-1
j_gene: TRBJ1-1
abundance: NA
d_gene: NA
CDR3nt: TGTGCCAGCAGGACTCATCGCCCCGAAGCTTTCTTT
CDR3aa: CASRTHRPEAFF

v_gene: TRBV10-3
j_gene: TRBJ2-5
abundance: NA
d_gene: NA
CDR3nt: TGTGCCATCAGTGAGTTTCAACCGGGAAACCAAGAGACCCAGTACTTC
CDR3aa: CAISEFQPGNQETQYF

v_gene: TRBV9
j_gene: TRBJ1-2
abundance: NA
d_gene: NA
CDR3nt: TGTGCCAGCAGCGCTCAGTCGGGCTACACCTTC
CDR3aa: CASSAQSGYTF

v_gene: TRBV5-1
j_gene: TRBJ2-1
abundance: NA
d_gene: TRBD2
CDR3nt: TGCGCCAGCAGCCCGTGGACTAGCGGGAGGGCTGGAAATGAGCAGTTCTTC
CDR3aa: CASSPWTSGRAGNEQFF

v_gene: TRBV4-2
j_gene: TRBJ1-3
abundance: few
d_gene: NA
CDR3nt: TGTGCCAGCAGCCGGACTGTCCGGAGCTCTGGAAACACCATATATTTT
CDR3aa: CASSRTVRSSGNTIYF

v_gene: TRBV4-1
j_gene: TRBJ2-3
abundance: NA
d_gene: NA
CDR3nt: TGCGCCAGCAGCCAAGACGGAGATACGCAGTATTTT
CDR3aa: CASSQDGDTQYF

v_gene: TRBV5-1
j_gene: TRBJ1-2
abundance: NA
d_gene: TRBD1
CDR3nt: TGCGCCAGCAGCTCCGGGACAGACTATGGCTACACCTTC
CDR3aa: CASSSGTDYGYTF

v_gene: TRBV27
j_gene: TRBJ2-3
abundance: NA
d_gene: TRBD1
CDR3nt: TGTGCCAGCAGTGCCATAGGGGGCTTTGGAGATACGCAGTATTTT
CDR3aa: CASSAIGGFGDTQYF

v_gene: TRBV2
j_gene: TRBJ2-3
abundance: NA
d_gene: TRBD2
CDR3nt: TGTGCCAGCAGTGTTCTGACTAGCGGGAGGCAAGACACAGATACGCAGTATTTT
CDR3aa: CASSVLTSGRQDTDTQYF

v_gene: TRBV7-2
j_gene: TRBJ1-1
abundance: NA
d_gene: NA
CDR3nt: TGTGCCAGCAGCTTAGCAGAGATGAACACTGAAGCTTTCTTT
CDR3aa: CASSLAEMNTEAFF

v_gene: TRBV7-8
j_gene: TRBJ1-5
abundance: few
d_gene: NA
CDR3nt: TGTGCCAGCGGAGGGGAAATAAGCAATCAGCCCCAGCATTTT
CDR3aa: CASGGEISNQPQHF

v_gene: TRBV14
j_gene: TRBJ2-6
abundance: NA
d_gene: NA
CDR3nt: TGTGCCAGCAGCCAAGTTCAGACTTTAATTTACTCTGGGGCCAACGTCCTGACTTTC
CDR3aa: CASSQVQTLIYSGANVLTF

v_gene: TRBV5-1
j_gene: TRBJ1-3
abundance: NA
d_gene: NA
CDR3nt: TGCGCCAGCAGCTTACGGGGGACGGGCTCTGGAAACACCATATATTTT
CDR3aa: CASSLRGTGSGNTIYF

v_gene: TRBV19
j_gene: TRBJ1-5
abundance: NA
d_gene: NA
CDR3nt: TGTGCCAGTAGTATGCTGGGCTCAGTGAGTGGCTATAGCAATCAGCCCCAGCATTTT
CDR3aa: CASSMLGSVSGYSNQPQHF

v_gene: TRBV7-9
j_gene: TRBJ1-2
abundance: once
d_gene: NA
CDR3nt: TGTGCCAGCAGCTTTAGCGGATATGGCTACACCTTC
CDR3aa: CASSFSGYGYTF

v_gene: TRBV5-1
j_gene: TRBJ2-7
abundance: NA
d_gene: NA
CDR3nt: TGCGCCAGCAGCTTGACAGGAATCTCCTACGAGCAGTACTTC
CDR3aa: CASSLTGISYEQYF